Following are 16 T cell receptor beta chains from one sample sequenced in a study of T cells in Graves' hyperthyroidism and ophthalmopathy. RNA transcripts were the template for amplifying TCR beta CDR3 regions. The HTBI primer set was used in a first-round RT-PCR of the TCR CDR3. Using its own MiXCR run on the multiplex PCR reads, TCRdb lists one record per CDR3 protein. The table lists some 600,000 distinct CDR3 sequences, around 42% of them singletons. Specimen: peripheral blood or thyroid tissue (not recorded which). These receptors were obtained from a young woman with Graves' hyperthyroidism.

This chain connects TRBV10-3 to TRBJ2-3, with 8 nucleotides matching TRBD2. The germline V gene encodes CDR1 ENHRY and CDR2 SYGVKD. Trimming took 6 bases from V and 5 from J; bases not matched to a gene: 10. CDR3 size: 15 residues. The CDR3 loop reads CAIRTSATLGDTQYF. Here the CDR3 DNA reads TGTGCCATCAGGACTAGCGCGACTTTGGGAGATACGCAGTATTTT.

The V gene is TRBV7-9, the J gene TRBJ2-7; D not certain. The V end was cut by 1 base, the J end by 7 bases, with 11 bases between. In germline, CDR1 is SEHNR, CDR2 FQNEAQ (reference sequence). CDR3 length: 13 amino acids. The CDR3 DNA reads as TGTGCCAGCAGCTTAGACAGCTGGTGGGAGCAGTACTTC. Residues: CASSLDSWWEQYF.

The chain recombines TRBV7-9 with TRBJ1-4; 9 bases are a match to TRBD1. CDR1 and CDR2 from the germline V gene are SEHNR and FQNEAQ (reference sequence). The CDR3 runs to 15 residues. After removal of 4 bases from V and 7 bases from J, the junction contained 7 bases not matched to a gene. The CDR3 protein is CASSSGQGIREKLFF. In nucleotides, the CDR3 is TGTGCCAGCAGCTCAGGACAGGGGATCCGTGAAAAACTGTTTTTT.

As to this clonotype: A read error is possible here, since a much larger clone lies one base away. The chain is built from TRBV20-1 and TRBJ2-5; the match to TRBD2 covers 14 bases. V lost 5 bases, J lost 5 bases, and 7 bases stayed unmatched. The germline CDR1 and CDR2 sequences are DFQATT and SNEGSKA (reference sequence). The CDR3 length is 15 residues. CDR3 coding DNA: TGCAGTGCTGTGACTAGCGGGAGGGCCTGGGAGACCCAGTACTTC. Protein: CSAVTSGRAWETQYF.

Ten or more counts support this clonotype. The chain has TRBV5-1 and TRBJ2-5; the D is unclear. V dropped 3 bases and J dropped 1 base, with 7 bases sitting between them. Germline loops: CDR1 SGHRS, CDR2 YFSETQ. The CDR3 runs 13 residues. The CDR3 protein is CASSSPSQETQYF. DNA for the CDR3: TGCGCCAGCAGCTCCCCTTCCCAAGAGACCCAGTACTTC.

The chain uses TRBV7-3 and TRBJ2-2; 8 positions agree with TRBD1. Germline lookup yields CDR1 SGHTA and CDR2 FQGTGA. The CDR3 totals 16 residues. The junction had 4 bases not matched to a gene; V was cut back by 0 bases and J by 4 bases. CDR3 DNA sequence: TGTGCCAGCAGCTTAACAACAGGGGGGCGCACCGGGGAGCTGTTTTTT. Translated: CASSLTTGGRTGELFF.

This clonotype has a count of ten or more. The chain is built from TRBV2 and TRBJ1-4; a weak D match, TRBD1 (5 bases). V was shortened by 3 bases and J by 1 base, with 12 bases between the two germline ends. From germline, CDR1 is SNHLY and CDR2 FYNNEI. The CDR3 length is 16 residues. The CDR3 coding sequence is TGTGCCAGCAGTGATGGGCAGGGAGGAACTAATGAAAAACTGTTTTTT. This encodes CASSDGQGGTNEKLFF.

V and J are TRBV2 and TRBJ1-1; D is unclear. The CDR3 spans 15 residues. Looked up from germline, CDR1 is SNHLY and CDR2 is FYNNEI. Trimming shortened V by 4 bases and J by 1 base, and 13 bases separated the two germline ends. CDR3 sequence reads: CASSATITRNTEAFF. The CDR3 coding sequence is TGTGCCAGCAGTGCCACGATAACGCGGAACACTGAAGCTTTCTTT. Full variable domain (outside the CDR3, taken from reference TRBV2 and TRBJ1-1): EPEVTQTPSHQVTQMGQEVILRCVPISNHLYFYWYRQILGQKVEFLVSFYNNEISEKSEIFDDQFSVERPDGSNFTLKIRSTKLEDSAMYFCASSATITRNTEAFFGQGTRLTVV.

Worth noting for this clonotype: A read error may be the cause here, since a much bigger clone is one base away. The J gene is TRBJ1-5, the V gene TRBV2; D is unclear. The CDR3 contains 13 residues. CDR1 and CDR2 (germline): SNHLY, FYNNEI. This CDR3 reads CASSAFSDQPQHF. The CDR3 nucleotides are TGTGCCAGCAGCGCCTTTAGCGATCAGCCCCAGCATTTT.

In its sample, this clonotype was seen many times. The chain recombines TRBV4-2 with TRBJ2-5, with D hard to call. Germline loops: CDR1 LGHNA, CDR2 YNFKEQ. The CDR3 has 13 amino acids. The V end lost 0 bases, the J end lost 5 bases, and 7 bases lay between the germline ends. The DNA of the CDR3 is TGTGCCAGCAGCCAAGAAGTGGGTGAGACCCAGTACTTC. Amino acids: CASSQEVGETQYF.

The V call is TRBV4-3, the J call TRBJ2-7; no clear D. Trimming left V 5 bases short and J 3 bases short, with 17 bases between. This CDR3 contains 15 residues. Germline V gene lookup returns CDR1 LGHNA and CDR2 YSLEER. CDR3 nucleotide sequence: TGCGCCAGCAGCACAAGGACCGGGCCGGACTACGAGCAGTACTTC. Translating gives CASSTRTGPDYEQYF.

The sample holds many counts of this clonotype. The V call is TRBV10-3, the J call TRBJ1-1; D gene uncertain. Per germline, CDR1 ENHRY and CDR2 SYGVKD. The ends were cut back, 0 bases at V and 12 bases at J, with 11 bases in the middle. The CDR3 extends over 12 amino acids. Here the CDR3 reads CAISESGSGSFF. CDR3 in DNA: TGTGCCATCAGTGAGTCGGGGTCGGGGTCTTTCTTT.

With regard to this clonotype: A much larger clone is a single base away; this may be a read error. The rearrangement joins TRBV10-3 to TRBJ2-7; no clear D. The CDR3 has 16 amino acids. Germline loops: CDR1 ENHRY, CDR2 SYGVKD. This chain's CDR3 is CAISESGTLSSDEQYF. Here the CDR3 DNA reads TGTGCCATCAGTGAGTCGGGAACGTTAAGCTCCGACGAGCAGTACTTC.

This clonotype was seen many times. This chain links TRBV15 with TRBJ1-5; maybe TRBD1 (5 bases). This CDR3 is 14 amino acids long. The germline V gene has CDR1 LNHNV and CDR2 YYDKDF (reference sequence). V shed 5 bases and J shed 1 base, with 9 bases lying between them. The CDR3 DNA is TGTGCCACCAGCTCTGGGACCAGCAATCAGCCCCAGCATTTT. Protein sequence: CATSSGTSNQPQHF.

CDR3 bases: TGTGCCAGCAGCTCGAGGACAAGTTCGAAACTGTTTTTT. It is translated as CASSSRTSSKLFF. This chain uses TRBV7-1 with TRBJ1-4; D possibly corresponds to TRBD1 (5 bases). TRBV7-1 has ORF status, its function being uncertain. The CDR3 covers 13 residues. V lost 3 bases to trimming and J lost 11 bases, with 13 bases between them.

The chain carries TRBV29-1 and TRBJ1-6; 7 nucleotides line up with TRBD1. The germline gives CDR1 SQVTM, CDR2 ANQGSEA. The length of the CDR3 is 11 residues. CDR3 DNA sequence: TGCAGGGAGACAGGGAATTCACCCCTCCACTTT. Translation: CRETGNSPLHF.